The T cell receptor beta chain described here comes from a study of cytomegalovirus exposure and HLA in healthy donors. In regard to this clone: Antigen specificity is unknown.

Overall study results and limits: Solely CMV serostatus was available to characterize immune exposure.

It was with 60 Vbeta and 13 Jbeta primers that the PCR ran. Libraries were prepared by immunoSEQ multiplex PCR; TCRdb keeps only in-frame clonotypes and omits some of them. The sample carries about 64,000 clones, roughly 85% recorded once. The CDR3 runs 15 residues. Germline loops: CDR1 MDHEN, CDR2 SYDVKM. The material sequenced was PBMCs. The clonotype comes from a female donor in good health and CMV-seronegative. V and J are TRBV28 and TRBJ2-5, with 8 bases aligning to TRBD1. The J call may be in error: the DNA end matches TRBJ2-7 better. The CDR3 sequence is CASSTGGSSSYEQYF. In DNA, the CDR3 is TGTGCCAGCAGTACAGGGGGTTCGAGCTCCTACGAGCAGTACTTC.